The 5 T cell receptor beta chains reported below all come from one sample, sequenced in a study of CD8 T cells in ankylosing spondylitis. Overall study findings and caveats: Seemingly distinctive of ankylosing spondylitis blood was a TCR beta motif formed by eight highly homologous variants.

These receptors lack a known antigen. TCRdb recomputed calls from the 5' RACE reads with MiXCR, one row per CDR3 protein. The sample lists a few hundred thousand distinct CDR3 sequences, around 8% occurring once. Input material: blood, either unsorted or a sorted T cell fraction (not recorded which). The source of these receptors is a male donor with ankylosing spondylitis.

This clonotype has more than one count but fewer than ten. The chain uses TRBV7-2 and TRBJ2-2; tentative D call: TRBD1 (6 bases). V was cut by 0 bases and J by 4 bases, with 9 bases left in between. The CDR3 contains 15 residues. Germline V gene lookup returns CDR1 SGHTA and CDR2 FQGNSA. CDR3 sequence: CASSLAQGFTGELFF. For the CDR3, the DNA is TGTGCCAGCAGCTTAGCACAGGGTTTCACCGGGGAGCTGTTTTTT.

This clonotype was seen a few times. The rearrangement links TRBV3-1 to TRBJ2-7; D call uncertain. The CDR3 loop spans 12 amino acids. Between the trimmed V and J ends, which lost 0 bases and 11 bases, there was a span of 11 bases. The V gene's germline CDR1 is LGHDT and CDR2 YNNKEL (reference sequence). DNA for the CDR3: TGTGCCAGCAGCCAAGACCGGAGCCGGGAGTACTTC. Protein product: CASSQDRSREYF.

The chain recombines TRBV2 with TRBJ1-3; perhaps TRBD1 as D (5 bases). Germline V gives CDR1 SNHLY, CDR2 FYNNEI. The CDR3 length is 14 residues. V lost 3 bases, J lost 3 bases, and 9 bases lay in between. DNA for the CDR3: TGTGCCAGCAGTGATCAGGGTCGTGGAAACACCATATATTTT. It is translated as CASSDQGRGNTIYF.

This clonotype was recorded at least ten times. This chain links TRBV9 with TRBJ1-4, with D hard to call. Germline V lookup: CDR1 SGDLS, CDR2 YYNGEE. Trimming left V 3 bases short and J 5 bases short, with 14 bases between. This CDR3 is 15 amino acids long. CDR3 amino acids: CASSARAAKNEKLFF. Written as DNA, the CDR3 is TGTGCCAGCAGCGCAAGGGCGGCCAAGAATGAAAAACTGTTTTTT. Drawing the rest from reference TRBV9 and TRBJ1-4, the complete variable domain is DSGVTQTPKHLITATGQRVTLRCSPRSGDLSVYWYQQSLDQGLQFLIQYYNGEERAKGNILERFSAQQFPDLHSELNLSSLELGDSALYFCASSARAAKNEKLFFGSGTQLSVL.

The chain joins TRBV25-1 to TRBJ2-5; no clear D. Per the germline V gene, CDR1 is MGHDK and CDR2 is SYGVNS. This CDR3 is 14 amino acids long. The ends were cut back, 3 bases at V and 7 bases at J, with 15 bases in the middle. CDR3 region: CASSERTASGTQYF. Written as DNA, the CDR3 is TGTGCCAGCAGTGAGCGGACGGCGTCCGGGACCCAGTACTTC.